This TCR beta chain was retrieved from a study of persistence of HIV-infected CD4 T cells. The immunoSEQ assay was version 4, run in survey mode. Profiling relied on immunoSEQ multiplex PCR, and the TCRdb table lists in-frame clones only, not all of them. The repertoire holds 30,000 to 45,000 clones, with 65% to 85% as singletons. This clone was found a few times. Its target is not known. Study results and caveats: TCR oligoclonality correlated with proviral oligoclonality in the same sorted populations.

The CDR3 length is 16 residues. CDR1 MGHRA and CDR2 YSYEKL come from the germline V gene. Trimming left V 2 bases short and J 4 bases short, with 15 bases between. Cells were stimulated with CMV-infected fibroblast lysates at about 10 ug/mL. Sorted nonresponding memory CD4+ T cells were CD40L-negative, CD69-negative, CD45RO-high. For at least 4 years, plasma HIV-1 RNA was undetectable (<50 copies/mL). Inclusion required CMV-positive serology and CD4+ counts above 400 cells/uL. The source was CD4+ T cells sorted from PBMCs after roughly 18-hour stimulation, collected from a patient who received antiretroviral therapy. The chain has TRBV4-1 and TRBJ1-5; no clear D gene. The receptor was isolated from an adult man with HIV who was CMV-seropositive. The CDR3 DNA reads TGCGCCAGCAGCCAAACGCGGTATGCGATGAATCAGCCCCAGCATTTT. Translation: CASSQTRYAMNQPQHF.